This T cell receptor (beta chain) was sequenced in a study of T-cell reconstitution after alpha-beta-depleted transplantation in children. The V segment lost 3 bases and the J segment 4 bases; nucleotides outside the gene matches: 11. The CDR3 consists of 16 residues. The V gene's germline CDR1 is DFQATT and CDR2 SNEGSKA (reference sequence). During its preparation, the TCRbeta library received unique molecular identifiers. Using its own MiXCR run on the PCR reads, TCRdb lists one record per CDR3 protein. The table lists around 680,000 distinct CDR3 sequences, 16% of them singletons, with under 1.2% in the top ten. This clonotype was recorded many times.

The rearrangement links TRBV20-1 to TRBJ1-5; TRBD1 matches 8 bases. The sequencing here drew on PBMCs from the stem cell graft donor, taken from the stem cell graft. This TCR was sampled from a human donor who donated a stem cell graft to a child with acute myeloid leukemia. The CDR3 spells CSARVTGTGENQPQHF. The CDR3 DNA is TGCAGTGCTAGGGTTACCGGGACAGGCGAGAATCAGCCCCAGCATTTT.